The 10 T cell receptor beta chains given below trace back to one sample, sequenced in a study of cytomegalovirus exposure and HLA in healthy donors. Primers included in the PCR were 60 Vbeta and 13 Jbeta primers. Here immunoSEQ multiplex PCR was the method, and the copy in TCRdb shows in-frame clones only, minus some. Of roughly 97,000 clones in the sample, over 9.5% were seen once. Sequencing used PBMCs. The origin of the receptors is a man aged 35 to 55 in good health and CMV-seropositive.

V and J are TRBV10-3 and TRBJ1-1; D is possibly TRBD1 (5 bases). This CDR3 spans 13 amino acids. CDR1 ENHRY and CDR2 SYGVKD come from the germline V gene. The V gene lost 2 bases and the J gene lost 10 bases, with 14 bases spanning the gap. The CDR3 region has the DNA TGTGCCATCAGTGAGCCCAGGGATGTTGCAGCTTTCTTT. Amino acids: CAISEPRDVAAFF.

This chain uses TRBV4-1 with TRBJ1-3; no clear D. The CDR3 covers 15 residues. The V end was cut by 2 bases, the J end by 0 bases, with 8 bases between. The germline gives CDR1 MGHRA, CDR2 YSYEKL. The CDR3 sequence: CASSQSGVSGNTIYF. The CDR3 nucleotides read TGCGCCAGCAGCCAAAGCGGAGTCTCTGGAAACACCATATATTTT.

This clone was detected a few times. The chain couples TRBV5-4 to TRBJ2-5; TRBD2 matches at 7 bases. The CDR3 has 14 residues. J gave up 5 bases and V 5 bases, and 9 bases lay outside the gene matches. The germline V gene has CDR1 SGHNT and CDR2 YYREEE (reference sequence). DNA for the CDR3: TGTGCCAGCAGGTCATGGGGGGAGGGGGAGACCCAGTACTTC. It translates to CASRSWGEGETQYF. The full variable domain, with the rest looked up from reference TRBV5-4 and TRBJ2-5, is ETGVTQSPTHLIKTRGQQVTLRCSSQSGHNTVSWYQQALGQGPQFIFQYYREEENGRGNFPPRFSGLQFPNYSSELNVNALELDDSALYLCASRSWGEGETQYFGPGTRLLVL.

This clone showed up just a few times. The chain employs TRBV9 and TRBJ2-3; 8 nucleotides match TRBD2. CDR3 length: 15 residues. The V gene end was trimmed by 5 bases and the J gene end by 0 bases; junction bases not matched to a gene: 5. The germline gives CDR1 SGDLS, CDR2 YYNGEE. CDR3 loop: CASSTIAGSTDTQYF. DNA for the CDR3: TGTGCCAGCAGTACAATAGCGGGAAGCACAGATACGCAGTATTTT.

The J gene is TRBJ2-1, the V gene TRBV7-9; TRBD1 might be the D (7 bases). The CDR3 has 14 amino acids. V lost 2 bases, J lost 6 bases, and 11 bases lay in between. The V gene's germline CDR1 is SEHNR and CDR2 FQNEAQ (reference sequence). The DNA for the CDR3 is TGTGCCAGCAGCTTATCAGGGGGAGGCAATGAGCAGTTCTTC. It codes for CASSLSGGGNEQFF.

This clone was detected a few times. The V call is TRBV7-9, the J call TRBJ2-5; 7 bases match TRBD1. Germline V gene lookup returns CDR1 SEHNR and CDR2 FQNEAQ (reference sequence). The CDR3 spans 15 residues. Unmatched junction bases numbered 9, after V lost 5 bases and J lost 3 bases. CDR3 nucleotide sequence: TGTGCCAGCAGCACCTTACCAACAGGGGAAGAGACCCAGTACTTC. Its translation: CASSTLPTGEETQYF. The full variable domain, in which reference TRBV7-9 and TRBJ2-5 provide the parts outside the CDR3, is DTGVSQNPRHKITKRGQNVTFRCDPISEHNRLYWYRQTLGQGPEFLTYFQNEAQLEKSRLLSDRFSAERPKGSFSTLEIQRTEQGDSAMYLCASSTLPTGEETQYFGPGTRLLVL.

This clone was counted a few times. V gene TRBV10-2 combines with J gene TRBJ2-5, with D unclear. TRBJ2-7 matches the DNA end more closely, so the J call is doubtful. Germline V gene data show CDR1 as WSHSY and CDR2 as SAAADI. CDR3 length equals 12 residues. CDR3 DNA sequence: TGCGCCAGCAGTGCTCAACTCAACGAGCAGTACTTC. As protein: CASSAQLNEQYF.

This clone has only a few counts. The chain employs TRBV27 and TRBJ2-5; 12 positions match TRBD2. V shed 6 bases, J shed 1 base, and the junction held 9 bases outside the gene matches. The CDR3 sequence is 17 residues long. Per germline, CDR1 MNHEY and CDR2 SMNVEV (reference sequence). CDR3 DNA: TGTGCCAGCAGAAGACTAGCGGGAGACCAACTCCAAGAGACCCAGTACTTC. As protein: CASRRLAGDQLQETQYF.

This clone was found a few times. The rearrangement links TRBV5-4 to TRBJ1-1; weak D call: TRBD1 (5 bases). There are 15 residues in the CDR3. Germline CDR1 and CDR2: SGHNT and YYREEE (reference sequence). Between the trimmed V and J ends, which lost 4 bases and 6 bases, there was a span of 19 bases. The CDR3 nucleotides read TGTGCCAGCAGCCCACCGGGGGGGAGCCTAGCTGAAGCTTTCTTT. Encoded protein: CASSPPGGSLAEAFF.

The V and J genes are TRBV5-6 and TRBJ2-5, with TRBD1 matching 9 bases. The DNA end is more similar to TRBJ2-7, so the J call may be wrong. CDR3 length equals 16 residues. The germline CDR1 and CDR2 sequences are SGHDT and YYEEEE. The CDR3 region is CASSQRPGQGSYEQYF. CDR3 nucleotide sequence: TGTGCCAGCAGCCAACGCCCGGGACAGGGCTCCTACGAGCAGTACTTC.